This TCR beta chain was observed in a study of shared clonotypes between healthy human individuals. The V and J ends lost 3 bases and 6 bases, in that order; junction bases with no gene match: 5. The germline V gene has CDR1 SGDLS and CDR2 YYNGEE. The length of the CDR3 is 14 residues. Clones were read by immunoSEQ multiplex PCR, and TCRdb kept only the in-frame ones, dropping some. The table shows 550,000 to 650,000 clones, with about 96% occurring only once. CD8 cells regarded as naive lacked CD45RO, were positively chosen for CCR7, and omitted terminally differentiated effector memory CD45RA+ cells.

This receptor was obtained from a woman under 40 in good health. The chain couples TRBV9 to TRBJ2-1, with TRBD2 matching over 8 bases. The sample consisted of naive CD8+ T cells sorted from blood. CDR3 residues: CASSGAGVFNEQFF. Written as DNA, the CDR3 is TGTGCCAGCAGCGGAGCGGGAGTCTTCAATGAGCAGTTCTTC.